A selection of T cell receptor beta chains follows, all from one sample in a study of cytomegalovirus exposure and HLA in healthy donors. TCRdb keeps only in-frame clones here, not all; method: immunoSEQ multiplex PCR. Of 100,000 to 150,000 clones listed, roughly 74% are singletons. The material sequenced was PBMCs. These receptors were collected from a man aged 40-49 years in good health and CMV-seronegative. Both conserved end residues are part of each CDR3.

j_call | v_call | cdr3_aa
TRBJ2-7 | TRBV12-5 | CASASWVTGTRNYEQYF
TRBJ2-5 | TRBV11-2 | CASSSGQGDEETQYF
TRBJ2-1 | TRBV7-3 | CASSLSGNEQFF
TRBJ2-7 | TRBV14 | CASSQGLGVSLYEQYF
TRBJ1-2 | TRBV10-3 | CAIMGPGADGYTF
TRBJ1-1 | TRBV4-3 | CASSPEVAGGYEAFF
TRBJ1-6 | TRBV4-2 | CASSQGLNPSSPLHF
TRBJ2-7 | TRBV2 | CASSVLHEQYF
TRBJ2-7 | TRBV28 | CASSLYRGGKSEQYF
TRBJ1-5 | TRBV5-1 | CASSPDSAQPQHF
TRBJ2-7 | TRBV11-2 | CATQAEYYEQYF
TRBJ2-5 | TRBV6-6 | CASSYRDRSQETQYF
TRBJ1-6 | TRBV10-3 | CAIREQGPNSPLHF
TRBJ2-7 | TRBV18 | CASSPPVAGAYEQYF
TRBJ1-2 | TRBV29-1 | CSVGGIYGYTF
TRBJ1-6 | TRBV18 | CASSQRQGVNSPLHF
TRBJ1-4 | TRBV9 | CASSAGTLGEKLFF
TRBJ1-1 | TRBV18 | CASSRQGGFDTEAFF
TRBJ2-7 | TRBV7-9 | CASRAGTGGIYEQYF
. | TRBV5-1 | CASSFGSSYEQYF
TRBJ1-6 | TRBV7-2 | CASSRDAQGAVNSPLHF
TRBJ1-5 | TRBV4-3 | CASSLDYRENQPQHF
TRBJ2-7 | TRBV7-2 | CASSLEATATYEQYF
TRBJ2-2 | TRBV19 | CASSIWNTGELFF
TRBJ1-3 | TRBV5-6 | CASSLLGGRRGNTIYF
TRBJ2-5 | TRBV5-1 | CASSLDSNQETQYF
TRBJ2-7 | TRBV11-3 | CASSLAGGEQYF
TRBJ1-2 | TRBV5-4 | CASSLTTGRNDYGYTF
TRBJ1-5 | TRBV28 | CATDRGPGKPQHF